This T cell receptor (beta chain) was found in a study of T cell responses to AZD1222 COVID-19 vaccine. The assay was immunoSEQ multiplex PCR, and TCRdb's table has in-frame clones only and misses some. The table shows 95,000 to 150,000 clones, with roughly 84% occurring only once. Study-level results: Scientists sampled the repertoires only once the peak T cell response had passed. Across spike, vaccine-associated CD4 TCRs were found, dominant at 160-218 and 743-854. Nearly half of unique spike-specific TCRs reportedly avoided B.1.351 and B.1.1.7 mutated regions. Clonal diversity may have been underestimated in mostly white British donors.

Concerning this clone itself: The antigen remains undetermined.

This TCR was sampled from an adult in good health. The source material was peripheral blood, sampled on day 0 of AZD1222 vaccination.

The CDR3 nucleotides are TGCGCCAGCAGCCCGACGCGACAGGCGATCACCCTCCACTTT. Translated: CASSPTRQAITLHF. The chain joins TRBV4-1 to TRBJ1-6, with D possibly being TRBD1 (6 bases). Germline V gene data show CDR1 as MGHRA and CDR2 as YSYEKL. The CDR3 is 14 residues long. The germline V and J ends were trimmed by 4 bases and 14 bases, with 18 bases remaining between them.